This TCR beta chain was found in a study of T cell repertoires in cytomegalovirus infection. Study overall: Used in the study were CMV epitopes, some recently identified and HLA-C-restricted, others well-studied and HLA-B-restricted. Based on public TCR beta signatures, there were indications of CMV infection and of a matching HLA type.

The CDR3 totals 15 residues. The ends lost 1 base at V and 2 bases at J; junction bases unmatched: 1. One entry per CDR3 protein, called by TCRdb with MiXCR from the reads. Of approximately 100,000 distinct CDR3 sequences listed, 29% are singletons. This clonotype was detected only a few times. Antigen unknown. General study results and limits: The cumulative frequency of public TCR beta families identified carriers of CMV plus the relevant HLA. HLA-C-restricted TCR beta clonotypes specific for CMV led the ex vivo response.

This sample comprised CD8+ T cells from cultured PBMCs, obtained from culture after CMV antigen stimulation. The chain carries TRBV12-3 or TRBV12-4 and TRBJ2-5, with 10 positions matching TRBD2. This clonotype was sampled from a human donor in good health (CMV status not recorded). Some clones in this sample may be carry-over from other donors' samples. The CDR3 is CASSLGSGGQETQYF. CDR3 DNA: TGTGCCAGCAGTTTAGGTAGCGGGGGGCAAGAGACCCAGTACTTC.